Below are 7 T cell receptor beta chains sequenced from a single sample in a study of T-cell reconstitution after alpha-beta-depleted transplantation in children. Unique molecular identifiers were used in preparing the TCRbeta library. Via MiXCR, TCRdb re-called the PCR reads, giving one row per CDR3 protein. The table lists roughly 670,000 distinct CDR3 sequences, approximately 14% of them singletons. The starting material was PBMCs, obtained before TCRalphabeta/CD19-depleted stem cell transplant. The receptors originated from a girl aged 2 to 10 with congenital amegakaryocytic thrombocytopenia, due to receive a stem cell transplant.

This chain connects TRBV28 to TRBJ2-1, with 10 bases matching TRBD2. The J segment lost 9 bases and the V segment lost 7 bases, leaving 12 bases of the junction unmatched. CDR1 is MDHEN and CDR2 is SYDVKM in the germline V gene. The CDR3 is 15 residues long. The CDR3 protein is CASIPSGRVFVEQFF. In DNA form, the CDR3 reads TGTGCCAGCATCCCCAGCGGGAGGGTTTTCGTTGAGCAGTTCTTC. The variable domain in full, with the rest retrieved from reference TRBV28 and TRBJ2-1, is DVKVTQSSRYLVKRTGEKVFLECVQDMDHENMFWYRQDPGLGLRLIYFSYDVKMKEKGDIPEGYSVSREKKERFSLILESASTNQTSMYLCASIPSGRVFVEQFFGPGTRLTVL.

V is TRBV29-1 and J is TRBJ1-2; 7 nucleotides agree with TRBD1. The J segment lost 12 bases and the V segment lost 0 bases, leaving 10 bases of the junction unmatched. The CDR3 spans 13 residues. The V gene's germline CDR1 is SQVTM and CDR2 ANQGSEA. As DNA, the CDR3 is TGCAGCGTTGAAGATCCCAACAGGGGAGCGAACACCTTC. Translated, it gives CSVEDPNRGANTF.

In this sample, this clonotype turned up many times. One end of the junction varies from germline; a read error may be responsible. The chain's CDR3 is CASSLEDVPF. CDR3 in DNA: TGTGCCAGCAGCTTAGAGGACGTCCCCTTC. V gene TRBV7-2 combines with J gene TRBJ2-1; D remains ambiguous. The CDR3 runs 10 residues. Germline CDR1 and CDR2: SGHTA and FQGNSA.

The sample holds many counts of this clonotype. The CDR3 sequence: CASTTGSNYGYTF. The CDR3 nucleotides read TGTGCCAGCACTACGGGATCGAACTATGGCTACACCTTC. The chain employs TRBV12-3 or TRBV12-4 and TRBJ1-2, with D unresolved. This CDR3 has 13 amino acids. Trimming removed 7 bases from V and 2 bases from J, with 11 bases in between.

This clonotype came up a few times. This chain uses TRBV20-1 with TRBJ2-1; no clear D. V was trimmed by 4 bases and J by 3 bases, leaving 7 bases between them. The CDR3 is 12 amino acids. Germline CDR1 and CDR2: DFQATT and SNEGSKA (reference sequence). CDR3 nucleotides: TGCAGTGCTAAAGCTAACTACAATGAGCAGTTCTTC. This codes for CSAKANYNEQFF.

The chain employs TRBV15 and TRBJ2-6; D is undetermined. CDR1 LNHNV and CDR2 YYDKDF come from the germline V gene (reference sequence). V gave up 6 bases and J gave up 3 bases, with 9 bases separating them. The CDR3 is 14 amino acids. The CDR3 DNA follows: TGTGCCACCAGTGTTTTCGATGGGGCCAACGTCCTGACTTTC. Protein sequence: CATSVFDGANVLTF.

V usage is TRBV7-2 and J usage is TRBJ1-5, with D possibly TRBD1 on 5 matching bases. Looked up from germline, CDR1 is SGHTA and CDR2 is FQGNSA. V shed 1 base and J shed 10 bases, with 14 bases lying between them. The CDR3 is 14 amino acids. The DNA of the CDR3 is TGTGCCAGCAGCTTAGATTCCGGGGGGGACCCCCAGCATTTT. It is translated as CASSLDSGGDPQHF.